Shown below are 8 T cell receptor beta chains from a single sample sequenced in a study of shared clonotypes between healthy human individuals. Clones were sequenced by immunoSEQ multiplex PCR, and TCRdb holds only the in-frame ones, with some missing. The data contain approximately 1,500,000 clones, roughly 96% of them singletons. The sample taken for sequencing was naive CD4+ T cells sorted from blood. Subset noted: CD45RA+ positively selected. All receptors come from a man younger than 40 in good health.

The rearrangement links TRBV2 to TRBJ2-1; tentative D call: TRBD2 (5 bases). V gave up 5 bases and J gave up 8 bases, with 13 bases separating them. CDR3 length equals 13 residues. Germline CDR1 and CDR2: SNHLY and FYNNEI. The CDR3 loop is CASSRERTYEQFF. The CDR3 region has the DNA TGTGCCAGCAGTCGGGAACGAACCTATGAGCAGTTCTTC.

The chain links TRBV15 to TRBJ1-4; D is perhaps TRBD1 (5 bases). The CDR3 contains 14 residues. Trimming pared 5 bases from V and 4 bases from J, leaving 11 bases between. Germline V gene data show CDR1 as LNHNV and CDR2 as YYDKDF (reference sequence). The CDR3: CATSGDLDNEKLFF. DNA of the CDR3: TGTGCCACCAGCGGGGACCTAGATAATGAAAAACTGTTTTTT.

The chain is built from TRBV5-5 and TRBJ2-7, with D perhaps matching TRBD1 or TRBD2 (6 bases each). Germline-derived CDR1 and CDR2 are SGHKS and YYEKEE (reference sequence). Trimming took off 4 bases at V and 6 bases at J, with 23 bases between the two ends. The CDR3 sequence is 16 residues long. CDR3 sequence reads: CASSRGTKLLSREQYF. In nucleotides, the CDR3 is TGTGCCAGCAGCCGGGGGACAAAACTCCTCAGCCGCGAGCAGTACTTC. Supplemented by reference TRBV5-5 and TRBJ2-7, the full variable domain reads DAGVTQSPTHLIKTRGQQVTLRCSPISGHKSVSWYQQVLGQGPQFIFQYYEKEERGRGNFPDRFSARQFPNYSSELNVNALLLGDSALYLCASSRGTKLLSREQYFGPGTRLTVT.

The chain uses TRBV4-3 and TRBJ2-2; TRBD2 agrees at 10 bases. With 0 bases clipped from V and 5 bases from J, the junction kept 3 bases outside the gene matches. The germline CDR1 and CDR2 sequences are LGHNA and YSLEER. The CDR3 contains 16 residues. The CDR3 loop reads CASSQEASGRTGELFF. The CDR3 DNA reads TGCGCCAGCAGCCAAGAGGCTAGCGGGAGAACCGGGGAGCTGTTTTTT.

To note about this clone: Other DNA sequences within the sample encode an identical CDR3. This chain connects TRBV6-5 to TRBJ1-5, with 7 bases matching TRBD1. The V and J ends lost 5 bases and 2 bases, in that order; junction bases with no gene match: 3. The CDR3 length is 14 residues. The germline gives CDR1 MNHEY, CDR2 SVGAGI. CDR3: CASSATGGNQPQHF. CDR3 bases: TGTGCCAGCAGTGCTACAGGGGGCAATCAGCCCCAGCATTTT.

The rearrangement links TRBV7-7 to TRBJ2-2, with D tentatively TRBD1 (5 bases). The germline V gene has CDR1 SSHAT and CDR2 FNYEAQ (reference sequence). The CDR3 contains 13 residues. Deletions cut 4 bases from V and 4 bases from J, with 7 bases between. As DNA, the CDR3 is TGTGCCAGCAGCTACGACAGCACCGGGGAGCTGTTTTTT. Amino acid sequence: CASSYDSTGELFF.

CDR3 nucleotide sequence: TGTGCCAGTACGCGCAGCTTCTCTGGAAACACCATATATTTT. Translating gives CASTRSFSGNTIYF. The gene calls are TRBV19 and TRBJ1-3; D ambiguous. V dropped 7 bases and J dropped 0 bases, with 10 bases sitting between them. Germline assignment: CDR1 LNHDA and CDR2 SQIVND (reference sequence). The CDR3 loop spans 14 amino acids.

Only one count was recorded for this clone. The DNA for the CDR3 is TGTGCCAGTAGTGTCCGACAGGGGTTAGATACGCAGTATTTT. This gives the protein CASSVRQGLDTQYF. The V call is TRBV19, the J call TRBJ2-3, with 8 bases lining up with TRBD1. Germline CDR1 reads LNHDA; CDR2 reads SQIVND (reference sequence). With V trimmed by 5 bases and J by 5 bases, 6 bases remained unmatched. CDR3 length: 14 amino acids.